The 15 T cell receptor beta chains below all came from one sample that was sequenced in a study of T cell responses to AZD1222 COVID-19 vaccine. Method: immunoSEQ multiplex PCR; TCRdb's copy keeps in-frame clones and lacks some. Altogether about 100,000 clones are present, 85% to 90% being singletons, with the ten largest covering roughly 2.7%. This specimen consisted of peripheral blood, obtained 28 days after the second AZD1222 dose. These receptors were taken from an adult who received the AZD1222 COVID-19 vaccine.

CDR3 sequence reads: CASSLDNYMSYEQYF. The DNA of the CDR3 is TGCGCCAGCAGCTTGGACAATTATATGAGCTACGAGCAGTACTTC. J is TRBJ2-7 and V is TRBV5-1; D gene uncertain. Germline CDR1 and CDR2: SGHRS and YFSETQ. This CDR3 has 15 amino acids. Trimming removed 0 bases at V and 3 bases at J, with 13 bases between.

V gene TRBV14 combines with J gene TRBJ1-1, with a tentative D call TRBD1 (6 bases). The CDR3 extends over 16 amino acids. The germline V gene has CDR1 SGHDN and CDR2 FVKESK. Deletions cut 4 bases from V and 0 bases from J, with 15 bases between. The CDR3 bases are TGTGCCAGCAGCCTGGAACCCCAGGGGCTGAACACTGAAGCTTTCTTT. This gives the protein CASSLEPQGLNTEAFF.

The rearrangement links TRBV3-1 (or the pseudogene TRBV3-2) to TRBJ2-7; D not certain. Germline values: CDR1 LGHDT, CDR2 YNNKEL (reference sequence). The V gene lost 0 bases and the J gene lost 2 bases, with 11 bases spanning the gap. CDR3 length: 15 residues. CDR3 sequence reads: CASSQDPGRAYEQYF. The CDR3 DNA is TGTGCCAGCAGCCAAGACCCCGGACGGGCCTACGAGCAGTACTTC.

The V call is TRBV19, the J call TRBJ1-2; no clear D gene. The CDR3 loop spans 12 amino acids. Germline V gene data show CDR1 as LNHDA and CDR2 as SQIVND (reference sequence). Trimming left V 5 bases short and J 3 bases short, with 7 bases between. CDR3 coding DNA: TGTGCCAGTAGTGAAGACTACTATGGCTACACCTTC. It specifies CASSEDYYGYTF.

This chain uses TRBV5-1 with TRBJ2-7; 8 nucleotides match TRBD1. The trim removed 1 base at V and 10 bases at J, leaving 10 bases unmatched. Germline V lookup: CDR1 SGHRS, CDR2 YFSETQ. The CDR3 has 14 amino acids. This chain's CDR3 is CASSLQAGGEDQYF. The CDR3 nucleotides are TGCGCCAGCAGCTTGCAGGCAGGGGGCGAGGATCAGTACTTC.

DNA for the CDR3: TGTGCCTGGAGTTTACAGGGCGGTCAGCCCCAGCATTTT. Amino acid sequence: CAWSLQGGQPQHF. The rearrangement links TRBV30 to TRBJ1-5, with D possibly matching TRBD1 (6 bases). The CDR3 is made up of 13 amino acids. With 2 bases removed from V and 6 bases from J, the gap between germline ends came to 11 bases. CDR1 is GTSNPN and CDR2 is SVGIG in the germline V gene (reference sequence).

The chain is built from TRBV14 and TRBJ2-1; 10 bases line up with TRBD1. From germline, CDR1 is SGHDN and CDR2 FVKESK. This CDR3 has 16 amino acids. J lost 2 bases, V lost 2 bases, and 3 bases had no gene match. This CDR3 reads CASSQPGTGAYNEQFF. In DNA form, the CDR3 reads TGTGCCAGCAGCCAACCCGGGACAGGGGCCTACAATGAGCAGTTCTTC.

The chain couples TRBV30 to TRBJ2-7; D is unresolved. V was clipped by 3 bases and J by 2 bases, with 8 bases between them. The CDR3 loop spans 12 amino acids. In germline, CDR1 is GTSNPN, CDR2 SVGIG (reference sequence). CDR3 sequence: CAWRDTTYEQYF. The DNA for the CDR3 is TGTGCCTGGAGAGACACTACCTACGAGCAGTACTTC.

The chain recombines TRBV5-1 with TRBJ2-3; D gene ambiguous. Trimming cost V 2 bases and J 2 bases, with 6 bases left between them. The CDR3 has 13 residues. Germline V gives CDR1 SGHRS, CDR2 YFSETQ. The DNA of the CDR3 is TGCGCCAGCAGCTTCATGGACACAGATACGCAGTATTTT. Translated: CASSFMDTDTQYF. The variable domain in full, completed from reference TRBV5-1 and TRBJ2-3, reads KAGVTQTPRYLIKTRGQQVTLSCSPISGHRSVSWYQQTPGQGLQFLFEYFSETQRNKGNFPGRFSGRQFSNSRSEMNVSTLELGDSALYLCASSFMDTDTQYFGPGTRLTVL.

V gene TRBV3-1 (or the pseudogene TRBV3-2) combines with J gene TRBJ2-1; TRBD2 might be the D (6 bases). V gave up 3 bases and J gave up 3 bases, with 9 bases separating them. Germline-derived CDR1 and CDR2 are LGHDT and YNNKEL (reference sequence). This CDR3 spans 14 amino acids. In DNA, the CDR3 is TGTGCCAGCAGCCAGCGCGGGAACTACAATGAGCAGTTCTTC. This translates into CASSQRGNYNEQFF.

The chain uses TRBV25-1 and TRBJ1-3; a possible D gene is TRBD1 (5 bases). The V gene lost 4 bases and the J gene lost 5 bases, with 12 bases spanning the gap. Germline V gene lookup returns CDR1 MGHDK and CDR2 SYGVNS. The CDR3 runs 14 residues. Here the CDR3 DNA reads TGTGCCAGCAGTGTAGGGTCGGGGCGAAACACCATATATTTT. This translates into CASSVGSGRNTIYF.

The sample holds one count of this clone. The chain recombines TRBV3-1 (or the pseudogene TRBV3-2) with TRBJ1-2; the D gene is possibly TRBD1 (5 bases). The V gene lost 0 bases and the J gene lost 7 bases, with 15 bases spanning the gap. The germline V gene has CDR1 LGHDT and CDR2 YNNKEL (reference sequence). The CDR3 is 15 residues long. The CDR3 nucleotides read TGTGCCAGCAGCCAAGATCATTCGACGCAGGGTGGCTACACCTTC. Translated: CASSQDHSTQGGYTF.

The CDR3 DNA reads TGCGCCAGCAGCTTGTCGGGACTTCACAATGAGCAGTTCTTC. It codes for CASSLSGLHNEQFF. V and J are TRBV5-1 and TRBJ2-1, with D perhaps TRBD2 (6 bases). Looked up from germline, CDR1 is SGHRS and CDR2 is YFSETQ. Trimming took 1 base from V and 5 from J, leaving 10 bases between them. The length of the CDR3 is 14 residues.

This chain joins TRBV7-3 and TRBJ2-1; no reliable D call. Between the trimmed V and J ends, which lost 2 bases and 0 bases, there was a span of 11 bases. Germline CDR1 and CDR2: SGHTA and FQGTGA. The CDR3 is made up of 16 amino acids. The CDR3: CASSLRHPSSYNEQFF. The CDR3 nucleotides read TGTGCCAGCAGCTTACGTCATCCGAGCTCCTACAATGAGCAGTTCTTC.

The genes are TRBV7-6 and TRBJ1-5; a weak D match, TRBD1 (6 bases). Trimming removed 1 base at V and 6 bases at J, with 13 bases between. The germline V gene encodes CDR1 SGHVS and CDR2 FNYEAQ. The CDR3 totals 15 residues. The CDR3 loop reads CASSLEQGRLQPQHF. CDR3 DNA: TGTGCCAGCAGCTTAGAGCAGGGGCGTCTTCAGCCCCAGCATTTT.